This T cell receptor beta chain was recovered during a study of CD8 T cells in Susac syndrome. Both CD4+ and CD8+ T cells were negatively isolated, and TEMRA cells underwent FACS enrichment. Random hexamers were used to reverse transcribe the RNA input (about 0.5 to 1 ug). TCRdb itself ran the immunoSEQ multiplex PCR reads through MiXCR, one entry per CDR3 protein. The table shows around 130,000 distinct CDR3 sequences, with roughly 94% occurring only once. This receptor was taken from a human donor in good health. The sample was CD4+ T cells from PBMCs.

Here the CDR3 reads CATSRGAGLGTDTQYF. As DNA, the CDR3 is TGTGCCACCAGCAGAGGGGCGGGCCTGGGAACAGATACGCAGTATTTT. The chain uses TRBV15 and TRBJ2-3, with a tentative D call TRBD2 (5 bases). The CDR3 runs 16 residues. Germline lookup yields CDR1 LNHNV and CDR2 YYDKDF (reference sequence). Trimming stripped 1 base from V and 3 bases from J, with 14 bases between.